This TCR beta chain was documented in a study of post-analysis software for immune sequencing data. Study-wide points: Those samples that were prepared in the same batch co-clustered strongly by F measure. TRBV segments more frequent in patients than in controls numbered roughly 5 and included TRBV5-6, TRBV5-1 and TRBV20-1.

Worth noting for this clonotype: Its antigen is still unknown.

TCR beta cDNA libraries had unique molecular identifiers. TCRdb analysed the PCR reads with MiXCR anew, one entry per CDR3 protein. Seen here are 650,000 to 850,000 distinct CDR3 sequences, roughly 50% observed once, and the top ten hold approximately 4.5%. V lost 2 bases to trimming and J lost 6 bases, with 11 bases between them. The germline CDR1 and CDR2 sequences are KGHSH and LQKENI. The CDR3 has 13 amino acids. The TCR comes from a girl aged 10 to 17 with multiple sclerosis. Sequenced material: blood. This chain uses TRBV18 with TRBJ2-7; maybe TRBD2 (6 bases). The CDR3 region is CASSPVPGGEQYF. CDR3 bases: TGTGCCAGCTCACCAGTGCCCGGGGGCGAGCAGTACTTC.